The 27 T cell receptor beta chains below come from one sample, sequenced in a study of cytotoxic CD8 clonotypes in ibrutinib-treated CLL. Sequencing used immunoSEQ multiplex PCR; TCRdb keeps in-frame clones, though not all of them. This sample yields approximately 60,000 clones, of which roughly 54% are seen a single time; roughly a quarter belongs to the top ten. Sequencing was performed on PBMCs, taken at disease progression, from a patient treated with ibrutinib. These receptors were taken from a human donor with chronic lymphocytic leukemia.

In this sample, this clone turned up once. The J gene is TRBJ1-2, the V gene TRBV6-6, with unresolved D. The CDR3 totals 13 residues. The ends were cut back, 1 base at V and 6 bases at J, with 9 bases in the middle. CDR1 MNHNY and CDR2 SVGAGI come from the germline V gene (reference sequence). The CDR3 reads CASSYLRRDGYTF. The CDR3 bases are TGTGCCAGCAGTTACTTGAGGCGAGATGGCTACACCTTC.

The V and J genes are TRBV5-1 and TRBJ1-2; 8 bases are a match to TRBD1. V shed 0 bases and J 8 bases; nucleotides not matched to a gene: 6. This CDR3 comprises 14 residues. Germline V gene data show CDR1 as SGHRS and CDR2 as YFSETQ. CDR3: CASSLDRGFEGYTF. The CDR3 coding sequence is TGCGCCAGCAGCTTGGACAGGGGGTTTGAGGGCTACACCTTC.

This clone was counted between two and nine times. V is TRBV5-1 and J is TRBJ1-2, with 9 nucleotides matching TRBD1. Germline CDR1 and CDR2: SGHRS and YFSETQ. CDR3 size: 16 residues. V was pared by 6 bases and J by 5 bases, with 14 bases of the junction left unmatched. The CDR3: CASTEGQGALLYGYTF. In nucleotides, the CDR3 is TGCGCCAGCACCGAGGGACAGGGAGCCCTATTGTATGGCTACACCTTC. The variable domain in full, completed from reference TRBV5-1 and TRBJ1-2, reads KAGVTQTPRYLIKTRGQQVTLSCSPISGHRSVSWYQQTPGQGLQFLFEYFSETQRNKGNFPGRFSGRQFSNSRSEMNVSTLELGDSALYLCASTEGQGALLYGYTFGSGTRLTVV.

The J gene is TRBJ1-2, the V gene TRBV5-1; TRBD1 might be the D (5 bases). Germline values: CDR1 SGHRS, CDR2 YFSETQ. The CDR3 is 14 residues long. V lost 0 bases, J lost 4 bases, and 10 bases lay in between. The CDR3 DNA follows: TGCGCCAGCAGCTTGGGGCAGGGCCCCTATGGCTACACCTTC. It is translated as CASSLGQGPYGYTF.

The table lists this clone with a count of one. The chain joins TRBV30 to TRBJ1-1, with a tentative D call TRBD1 (6 bases). This CDR3 spans 13 amino acids. The germline V gene has CDR1 GTSNPN and CDR2 SVGIG (reference sequence). Trimming took 2 bases from V and 10 from J, leaving 17 bases between them. The CDR3 nucleotides are TGTGCCTGGAGTTGGGGGCTTAGGAGAGGAGCTTTCTTT. Translation: CAWSWGLRRGAFF.

V and J are TRBV30 and TRBJ2-1; the D gene is possibly TRBD2 (6 bases). Germline CDR1 is GTSNPN and CDR2 is SVGIG (reference sequence). This CDR3 is built from 13 residues. Trimming removed 3 bases from V and 5 bases from J, with 11 bases in between. The DNA of the CDR3 is TGTGCCTGGAGCGGGACTCCTCACAATGAGCAGTTCTTC. This translates into CAWSGTPHNEQFF. Complete variable domain (other parts from reference TRBV30 and TRBJ2-1): SQTIHQWPATLVQPVGSPLSLECTVEGTSNPNLYWYRQAAGRGLQLLFYSVGIGQISSEVPQNLSASRPQDRQFILSSKKLLLSDSGFYLCAWSGTPHNEQFFGPGTRLTVL.

Only a few counts were recorded for this clone. The CDR3 loop reads CASSLRDLTSTGELFF. DNA for the CDR3: TGTGCCAGCAGCTTAAGGGACCTAACAAGCACCGGGGAGCTGTTTTTT. The chain uses TRBV7-6 and TRBJ2-2; perhaps D is TRBD1 or TRBD2 (5 bases each). Germline CDR1 reads SGHVS; CDR2 reads FNYEAQ. There are 16 residues in the CDR3. The V end was cut by 2 bases, the J end by 4 bases, with 14 bases between.

The V and J genes are TRBV10-3 and TRBJ2-1; tentatively, D is TRBD1 or TRBD2 (7 bases each). CDR1 is ENHRY and CDR2 is SYGVKD in the germline V gene. Trimming stripped 8 bases from V and 2 bases from J, with 13 bases between. This CDR3 has 14 residues. The CDR3 coding sequence is TGTGCCATCCAGGGGGGGGGCGCCTACAATGAGCAGTTCTTC. As protein: CAIQGGGAYNEQFF.

The chain uses TRBV11-3 and TRBJ2-1, with TRBD2 matching over 11 bases. This CDR3 is built from 16 residues. Germline lookup yields CDR1 SGHNT and CDR2 YENEEA. J lost 3 bases, V lost 5 bases, and 6 bases had no gene match. CDR3 sequence: CASSRSLAGGYNEQFF. In DNA form, the CDR3 reads TGTGCCAGCAGCCGTTCCCTAGCGGGGGGCTACAATGAGCAGTTCTTC.

This chain joins TRBV7-2 and TRBJ2-7; a weak D match, TRBD1 (6 bases). The CDR3 contains 18 residues. The V gene lost 0 bases and the J gene lost 2 bases, with 20 bases spanning the gap. Germline V gives CDR1 SGHTA, CDR2 FQGNSA. CDR3 residues: CASSLARGRRPSTYEQYF. In DNA, the CDR3 is TGTGCCAGCAGCTTAGCCAGGGGAAGGCGTCCTAGTACCTACGAGCAGTACTTC.

This clone was seen only a few times. Different DNA sequences within this sample yield the same CDR3. J is TRBJ2-7 and V is TRBV10-3; 10 nucleotides match TRBD2. The CDR3 is 15 amino acids. Germline V gene data show CDR1 as ENHRY and CDR2 as SYGVKD. The J segment lost 3 bases and the V segment lost 3 bases, leaving 5 bases of the junction unmatched. CDR3 in DNA: TGTGCCATCAGTGATCCTAGCGGGGGCTTCTACGAGCAGTACTTC. This translates into CAISDPSGGFYEQYF.

This rearrangement joins TRBV7-3 to TRBJ2-1; 8 nucleotides match TRBD2. This CDR3 has 15 amino acids. CDR1 is SGHTA, CDR2 FQGTGA, per germline. Trimming at V came to 2 bases and at J to 8 bases, leaving 8 bases not matched to a gene. In DNA form, the CDR3 reads TGTGCCAGCAGCTTAGAAGCGGGAGTAGGCGATGAGCAGTTCTTC. It encodes CASSLEAGVGDEQFF.

The V and J genes are TRBV10-3 and TRBJ1-2; no clear D gene. The V and J ends lost 0 bases and 8 bases respectively, with 10 bases between them. Germline V gene sequence: CDR1 ENHRY, CDR2 SYGVKD. This CDR3 is 13 amino acids long. CDR3 amino acids: CAISESPVYGYTF. The CDR3 DNA follows: TGTGCCATCAGTGAGTCCCCGGTTTACGGCTACACCTTC.

The chain combines TRBV4-3 with TRBJ2-7; 12 bases are shared with TRBD2. In germline, CDR1 is LGHNA, CDR2 YSLEER. After removal of 2 bases from V and 1 base from J, the junction contained 0 bases not matched to a gene. This CDR3 is built from 15 residues. DNA for the CDR3: TGCGCCAGCAGCCAACTAGCGGGAGGGTCCTACGAGCAGTACTTC. Translated: CASSQLAGGSYEQYF.

This chain connects TRBV30 to TRBJ2-7, with 10 bases fitting TRBD2. The germline CDR1 and CDR2 sequences are GTSNPN and SVGIG (reference sequence). J gave up 6 bases and V 5 bases, and 4 bases lay outside the gene matches. The CDR3 loop spans 12 amino acids. CDR3 region: CAWALAGVEQYF. The DNA of the CDR3 is TGTGCCTGGGCCCTAGCGGGAGTCGAGCAGTACTTC. The entire variable domain, with the rest obtained from reference TRBV30 and TRBJ2-7, is as follows: SQTIHQWPATLVQPVGSPLSLECTVEGTSNPNLYWYRQAAGRGLQLLFYSVGIGQISSEVPQNLSASRPQDRQFILSSKKLLLSDSGFYLCAWALAGVEQYFGPGTRLTVT.

The V and J genes are TRBV19 and TRBJ2-1; 12 nucleotides line up with TRBD1. The junction had 11 bases not matched to a gene; V was cut back by 6 bases and J by 8 bases. Germline V CDR1 and CDR2: LNHDA, SQIVND (reference sequence). The CDR3 length is 16 residues. The CDR3 DNA sequence: TGTGCCAGTAGCCGCATCCCGGGACAGGGGGCTTATGAGCAGTTCTTC. Its protein product is CASSRIPGQGAYEQFF.

This clone was counted between two and nine times. The V and J genes are TRBV27 and TRBJ2-1; the D gene is possibly TRBD2 (5 bases). V was pared by 5 bases and J by 2 bases, with 10 bases between. This CDR3 is 14 amino acids long. Germline CDR1 reads MNHEY; CDR2 reads SMNVEV (reference sequence). CDR3 bases: TGTGCCAGCAGTGACCAAGCGGCCTACAATGAGCAGTTCTTC. Residues: CASSDQAAYNEQFF.

The table lists this clone with a count of one. The gene calls are TRBV11-1 and TRBJ2-5; 7 positions agree with TRBD1. Germline assignment: CDR1 SGHAT and CDR2 FQDESV (reference sequence). V trimming: 9 bases; J trimming: 1 base; junction bases outside the gene matches: 8. This CDR3 comprises 14 residues. The CDR3 spells CASEGQLFQETQYF. The CDR3, as DNA: TGTGCCAGTGAGGGACAGCTCTTCCAAGAGACCCAGTACTTC.

In this sample, this clone turned up once. The chain carries TRBV5-5 and TRBJ2-3; no reliable D call. CDR1 SGHKS and CDR2 YYEKEE come from the germline V gene (reference sequence). V gave up 7 bases and J gave up 0 bases, with 6 bases separating them. This CDR3 comprises 12 residues. CDR3 nucleotide sequence: TGTGCCAGCCTGACTAGCACAGATACGCAGTATTTT. Its protein product is CASLTSTDTQYF.

The V and J genes are TRBV6-6 and TRBJ2-1; 9 bases are a match to TRBD1. The germline V gene has CDR1 MNHNY and CDR2 SVGAGI (reference sequence). The CDR3 runs 15 residues. J gave up 3 bases and V 7 bases, and 7 bases lay outside the gene matches. The DNA of the CDR3 is TGTGCCAGCACTACTAAGACAGGGGGCTACAATGAGCAGTTCTTC. Amino acid sequence: CASTTKTGGYNEQFF.

The genes are TRBV7-9 and TRBJ2-1, with D possibly matching TRBD1 (6 bases). This CDR3 comprises 16 residues. The V gene lost 5 bases and the J gene lost 7 bases, with 21 bases spanning the gap. The germline V gene encodes CDR1 SEHNR and CDR2 FQNEAQ (reference sequence). The CDR3 is CASSEPSGRGANEQFF. In DNA, the CDR3 is TGTGCCAGCAGCGAGCCTAGTGGCAGGGGAGCGAATGAGCAGTTCTTC.

J is TRBJ2-3 and V is TRBV18, with TRBD1 matching over 8 bases. The CDR3 consists of 15 residues. The junction had 5 bases not matched to a gene; V was cut back by 6 bases and J by 0 bases. Germline V lookup: CDR1 KGHSH, CDR2 LQKENI. The CDR3 loop is CASSLRDRSTDTQYF. The CDR3 coding sequence is TGTGCCAGCTCCCTCCGGGACAGGAGCACAGATACGCAGTATTTT.

The gene calls are TRBV10-2 and TRBJ2-5; 8 bases line up with TRBD2. The CDR3 runs 16 residues. J lost 4 bases, V lost 1 base, and 8 bases had no gene match. Per the germline V gene, CDR1 is WSHSY and CDR2 is SAAADI. CDR3 region: CASSEFSGRSGETQYF. CDR3 DNA: TGCGCCAGCAGTGAGTTCAGCGGGAGATCGGGAGAGACCCAGTACTTC.

This clone was found many times. The V call is TRBV6-1, the J call TRBJ2-7; TRBD2 matches 9 bases. In germline, CDR1 is MNHNS, CDR2 SASEGT. J was trimmed by 3 bases and V by 10 bases; bases with no gene match: 7. This CDR3 contains 13 residues. The CDR3 DNA reads TGTGCCACTTCAAGCGGGGGGAGCTACGAGCAGTACTTC. As protein: CATSSGGSYEQYF.

The chain uses TRBV2 and TRBJ1-2; 7 nucleotides agree with TRBD1. Germline CDR1 is SNHLY and CDR2 is FYNNEI. V lost 6 bases to trimming and J lost 2 bases; unmatched junction nucleotides: 6. The CDR3 sequence is 14 residues long. The CDR3 nucleotides are TGTGCCAGCAGACCGACAGGGTTCAACTATGGCTACACCTTC. Encoded protein: CASRPTGFNYGYTF.

The gene calls are TRBV6-1 and TRBJ1-6, with 7 nucleotides matching TRBD1. V lost 3 bases to trimming and J lost 6 bases; unmatched junction nucleotides: 5. This CDR3 comprises 15 residues. Germline V CDR1 and CDR2: MNHNS, SASEGT. In DNA form, the CDR3 reads TGTGCCAGCAGTGAGTACGGGACAGTTAATTCACCCCTCCACTTT. Translated, it gives CASSEYGTVNSPLHF.

A single count supports this clone. This rearrangement joins TRBV7-7 to TRBJ2-7; TRBD2 aligns across 7 bases. Germline V gene data show CDR1 as SSHAT and CDR2 as FNYEAQ (reference sequence). This CDR3 is built from 14 residues. V dropped 6 bases and J dropped 0; count of bases not matched to a gene: 5. The CDR3 region is CASSPGGSSYEQYF. CDR3 coding DNA: TGTGCCAGCAGTCCGGGGGGTAGCTCCTACGAGCAGTACTTC.